This T cell receptor (beta chain) appears in the sequencing data of a study of cytomegalovirus exposure and HLA in healthy donors. Amplification used 60 Vbeta primers and 13 Jbeta primers. Using immunoSEQ multiplex PCR, the repertoire was profiled, and TCRdb retains in-frame clones only, with some absent. This table holds more than 100,000 clones, 77% found once. Points on this clone: The antigen remains unidentified.

From germline, CDR1 is SGHNT and CDR2 YENEEA. V lost 5 bases and J lost 0; bases outside the gene matches: 14. This CDR3 has 19 residues. Study-level findings and limits: The classifier was said to identify cytomegalovirus status with high specificity and sensitivity.

Donors likely had unrecorded immune exposures despite being nominally healthy when sampled. This chain joins TRBV11-3 and TRBJ1-5; 9 bases are a match to TRBD1. The TCR comes from a human donor in good health. The specimen sequenced was PBMCs. The CDR3 protein is CASSHTPQGAEYSNQPQHF. The CDR3 DNA is TGTGCCAGCAGCCACACCCCACAGGGGGCGGAATATAGCAATCAGCCCCAGCATTTT.